A selection of T cell receptor beta chains follows, all from one sample in a study of PD-1 blockade in classical Hodgkin lymphoma. Data came from immunoSEQ multiplex PCR; TCRdb stores just in-frame clones and leaves some out. The profile covers 29,000 or so clones, with around 92% appearing a single time and about 0.37% taken by the ten largest. The sequenced sample was CD4+ T cells from blood. The origin of the receptors is a human donor with classical Hodgkin lymphoma. Both conserved end residues are part of each CDR3. Fields, in order: CDR3 length, clone size, J gene, V gene, D gene, CDR3 protein, CDR3 DNA. D genes are given only for firm matches. Expanded clones are given a class, and other clones once, few, many or no size at all.

len: 16
abundance: .
j_gene: TRBJ2-2
v_gene: TRBV5-1
d_gene: TRBD2
CDR3aa: CASSLGLAGSTGELFF
CDR3nt: TGCGCCAGCAGCTTAGGACTAGCGGGAAGCACCGGGGAGCTGTTTTTT

len: 14
abundance: .
j_gene: TRBJ2-7
v_gene: TRBV9
d_gene: TRBD1
CDR3aa: CASSTRTGGYEQYF
CDR3nt: TGTGCCAGCAGCACCCGGACAGGGGGGTACGAGCAGTACTTC

len: 15
abundance: .
j_gene: TRBJ2-5
v_gene: TRBV18
d_gene: .
CDR3aa: CASSPRGGFGETQYF
CDR3nt: TGTGCCAGCTCACCCCGGGGAGGTTTCGGCGAGACCCAGTACTTC

len: 17
abundance: .
j_gene: TRBJ2-2
v_gene: TRBV10-3
d_gene: TRBD2
CDR3aa: CAISPKVLAGATGELFF
CDR3nt: TGTGCCATCAGTCCGAAAGTACTAGCGGGAGCTACCGGGGAGCTGTTTTTT

len: 15
abundance: .
j_gene: TRBJ2-7
v_gene: TRBV28
d_gene: .
CDR3aa: CASSLIGGPSYEQYF
CDR3nt: TGTGCCAGCAGTTTAATCGGGGGGCCTTCCTACGAGCAGTACTTC

len: 14
abundance: .
j_gene: TRBJ2-2
v_gene: TRBV7-2
d_gene: TRBD2
CDR3aa: CASRGTTYTGELFF
CDR3nt: TGTGCCAGCAGGGGGACTACCTACACCGGGGAGCTGTTTTTT

len: 14
abundance: few
j_gene: TRBJ1-1
v_gene: TRBV9
d_gene: .
CDR3aa: CASSARPLNTEAFF
CDR3nt: TGTGCCAGCAGCGCCCGGCCATTGAACACTGAAGCTTTCTTT

len: 14
abundance: once
j_gene: TRBJ2-7
v_gene: TRBV11-2
d_gene: TRBD2
CDR3aa: CASSLTSGSYEQYF
CDR3nt: TGTGCCAGCAGCTTGACTAGCGGGAGCTACGAGCAGTACTTC

len: 14
abundance: .
j_gene: TRBJ2-5
v_gene: TRBV7-3
d_gene: .
CDR3aa: CASSLDGTQETQYF
CDR3nt: TGTGCCAGCAGCTTAGATGGGACCCAAGAGACCCAGTACTTC

len: 13
abundance: .
j_gene: TRBJ2-7
v_gene: TRBV6-1
d_gene: .
CDR3aa: CASSPRGLREQYF
CDR3nt: TGTGCCAGCAGCCCCAGAGGGCTTCGCGAGCAGTACTTC

len: 16
abundance: .
j_gene: TRBJ2-1
v_gene: TRBV18
d_gene: TRBD2
CDR3aa: CASSPPVAGNHNEQFF
CDR3nt: TGTGCCAGCTCACCACCAGTAGCGGGAAACCACAATGAGCAGTTCTTC

len: 15
abundance: .
j_gene: TRBJ2-7
v_gene: TRBV5-6
d_gene: TRBD1
CDR3aa: CASSLGGTGAHEQYF
CDR3nt: TGTGCCAGCAGCTTGGGGGGGACAGGGGCCCACGAGCAGTACTTC

len: 15
abundance: .
j_gene: TRBJ2-5
v_gene: TRBV27
d_gene: .
CDR3aa: CASSSRQVLQETQYF
CDR3nt: TGTGCCAGCAGTTCCCGACAGGTCCTCCAGGAGACCCAGTACTTC

len: 14
abundance: .
j_gene: TRBJ2-7
v_gene: TRBV5-4
d_gene: .
CDR3aa: CASSLDMGPYEQYF
CDR3nt: TGTGCCAGCAGCTTGGATATGGGGCCCTACGAGCAGTACTTC

len: 13
abundance: .
j_gene: TRBJ1-1
v_gene: TRBV11-3
d_gene: .
CDR3aa: CASSLTAYTEAFF
CDR3nt: TGTGCCAGCAGCTTAACAGCCTACACTGAAGCTTTCTTT